The 9 T cell receptor beta chains presented below share a single source sample, sequenced in a study of cytotoxic CD8 clonotypes in ibrutinib-treated CLL. Measured with immunoSEQ multiplex PCR; TCRdb has only the in-frame clones, and not every one. Among 250,000 to 350,000 clones, more than 70% were seen once, and the ten largest hold about 5.8%. Sample: PBMCs, taken at disease progression, from a patient treated with ibrutinib. Receptor source: a human donor with chronic lymphocytic leukemia.

The chain employs TRBV9 and TRBJ1-4; unclear D gene. CDR1 is SGDLS, CDR2 YYNGEE, per germline. Deletions cut 4 bases from V and 0 bases from J, with 13 bases between. The CDR3 runs to 16 residues. CDR3 in amino acids: CASSHSLRATNEKLFF. CDR3 in DNA: TGTGCCAGCAGCCATTCGCTGCGAGCAACTAATGAAAAACTGTTTTTT.

The rearrangement uses TRBV9 and TRBJ2-1; D remains unclear. Germline V CDR1 and CDR2: SGDLS, YYNGEE. This CDR3 contains 15 residues. Trimming pared 3 bases from V and 4 bases from J, leaving 14 bases between. CDR3 amino acids: CASSEFGVGYNEQFF. The CDR3, as DNA: TGTGCCAGCAGCGAGTTTGGAGTCGGTTACAATGAGCAGTTCTTC.

V usage is TRBV7-3 and J usage is TRBJ2-2; no clear D. This CDR3 spans 13 amino acids. Trimming left V 0 bases short and J 7 bases short, with 6 bases between. Germline CDR1 SGHTA, CDR2 FQGTGA. In DNA, the CDR3 is TGTGCCAGCAGCTTAACAGGGATCGGGGAGCTGTTTTTT. Translating it yields CASSLTGIGELFF.

The chain couples TRBV9 to TRBJ1-1; TRBD1 matches at 7 bases. Looked up from germline, CDR1 is SGDLS and CDR2 is YYNGEE. This CDR3 is 15 amino acids long. J gave up 5 bases and V 0 bases, and 7 bases lay outside the gene matches. The CDR3, as DNA: TGTGCCAGCAGCGTAGTGGAGGGGGCAGGGACTGAAGCTTTCTTT. Translated: CASSVVEGAGTEAFF.

The V and J genes are TRBV15 and TRBJ1-2; TRBD1 matches 10 bases. Germline-derived CDR1 and CDR2 are LNHNV and YYDKDF (reference sequence). Trimming removed 2 bases from V and 2 bases from J; junction bases left unmatched: 5. The CDR3 totals 16 residues. CDR3 loop: CATSRLGQGTNYGYTF. The CDR3, as DNA: TGTGCCACCAGCAGACTGGGACAGGGGACAAACTATGGCTACACCTTC.

The CDR3 DNA sequence: TGTGCCAGCAGTGAGTCGGGGGTTGGCTATGGCTACACCTTC. Protein product: CASSESGVGYGYTF. This chain connects TRBV6-1 to TRBJ1-2; D might be TRBD1 (5 bases). Germline V gives CDR1 MNHNS, CDR2 SASEGT. The CDR3 contains 14 residues. V was shortened by 3 bases and J by 4 bases, with 12 bases between the two germline ends.

This chain joins TRBV6-5 and TRBJ2-7, with D hard to call. Germline assignment: CDR1 MNHEY and CDR2 SVGAGI. This CDR3 spans 15 amino acids. The V end lost 0 bases, the J end lost 3 bases, and 12 bases lay between the germline ends. In nucleotides, the CDR3 is TGTGCCAGCAGTTACTCGAAGGGCACCATCTACGAGCAGTACTTC. The encoded protein is CASSYSKGTIYEQYF.

The V call is TRBV18, the J call TRBJ2-7; D possibly corresponds to TRBD2 (6 bases). Per the germline V gene, CDR1 is KGHSH and CDR2 is LQKENI. Trimming shortened V by 2 bases and J by 3 bases, and 11 bases separated the two germline ends. This CDR3 is 14 amino acids long. The CDR3 loop reads CASSPSPAGYEQYF. The CDR3 bases are TGTGCCAGCTCACCAAGCCCAGCGGGCTACGAGCAGTACTTC.

The chain couples TRBV5-4 to TRBJ2-2; D gene ambiguous. Germline V lookup: CDR1 SGHNT, CDR2 YYREEE (reference sequence). CDR3 length: 16 residues. The V gene lost 0 bases and the J gene lost 5 bases, with 14 bases spanning the gap. The CDR3 protein is CASSLGVVRATGELFF. The CDR3, as DNA: TGTGCCAGCAGCTTGGGGGTGGTAAGGGCGACCGGGGAGCTGTTTTTT.